The TCR beta chain described here comes from a study of cytomegalovirus exposure and HLA in healthy donors. Primers for the PCR totalled 60 Vbeta and 13 Jbeta. This table comes from immunoSEQ multiplex PCR, and its TCRdb copy is limited to in-frame clones, with some not included. Of under 200,000 clones listed, around four fifths were seen once; the top ten hold around 1.6%. Input material: PBMCs. The sequence was obtained from a man aged 40-49 years in good health and CMV-seropositive.

Here the CDR3 DNA reads TGTGCCTCAAGAAGGGACTTCTACACCGGGGAGCTGTTTTTT. Protein sequence: CASRRDFYTGELFF. The gene calls are TRBV19 and TRBJ2-2; D might be TRBD2 (6 bases). The CDR3 length is 14 residues. With 11 bases removed from V and 3 bases from J, the gap between germline ends came to 16 bases. Germline lookup yields CDR1 LNHDA and CDR2 SQIVND (reference sequence).